The rows below give T cell receptor beta chains drawn from one sample of a study of blood T cells in healthy people across ages. TCRdb reprocessed the 5' RACE reads via MiXCR and lists one record per CDR3 protein. This sample carries 950,000 to 1,200,000 distinct CDR3 sequences, roughly two fifths of them seen once, and the ten largest clones take over 10%. Source material: blood. The source is a man aged 18 to 29 in good health. Each CDR3 is given with its conserved first and last residue. A D gene is named only where the DNA matches it firmly. Clone size, where shown, is once, few, many, or a class for clones that have expanded.

CDR3 | DNA | J | D | V | size
CASSQDYSVYNEQYF | TGTGCCAGCAGCCAAGATTATTCGGTCTACAATGAGCAGTACTTC | TRBJ2-7 | - | TRBV4-2 | few
CASSATGGSRVTDTQYF | TGTGCCAGCAGCGCCACGGGGGGTTCGAGGGTTACAGATACGCAGTATTTT | TRBJ2-3 | TRBD2 | TRBV9 | -
CASGSSNQPQHF | TGTGCCAGCGGCTCCAGCAATCAGCCCCAGCATTTT | TRBJ1-5 | - | TRBV9 | few
CASSPGRVSGELFF | TGTGCCAGCAGTCCCGGCAGGGTCAGCGGGGAGCTGTTTTTT | TRBJ2-2 | - | TRBV6-5 | -
CASKRGKRETQYF | TGTGCCAGCAAGAGGGGGAAACGGGAGACCCAGTACTTC | TRBJ2-5 | - | TRBV12-3/TRBV12-4 | -
CASSLEMAGVGIGYTF | TGTGCCAGCAGCTTAGAAATGGCCGGGGTCGGGATTGGCTACACCTTC | TRBJ1-2 | - | TRBV7-9 | -
CATSRGTARYGYTF | TGTGCCACCAGCAGAGGAACAGCCCGCTATGGCTACACCTTC | TRBJ1-2 | - | TRBV15 | -
CASLGGSNQPQHF | TGTGCCAGCCTTGGAGGGAGTAATCAGCCCCAGCATTTT | TRBJ1-5 | - | TRBV12-3/TRBV12-4 | -
CASSLGQSQGIQYF | TGTGCCAGCAGCTTAGGGCAAAGTCAAGGCATTCAGTACTTC | TRBJ2-4 | - | TRBV7-2 | few
CASSPNNEQFF | TGTGCCAGCAGTCCTAACAATGAGCAGTTCTTC | TRBJ2-1 | - | TRBV6-6 | many
CASSLGTGREQYF | TGTGCCAGCAGTCTGGGGACAGGGAGAGAGCAGTACTTC | TRBJ2-5 | TRBD1 | TRBV12-3/TRBV12-4 | few
CASGLVPARDRGGYTF | TGTGCTAGTGGTTTGGTTCCGGCGAGAGACAGGGGAGGCTACACCTTC | TRBJ1-2 | TRBD1 | TRBV12-5 | few
CASSESRGGPGAKNIQYF | TGTGCCAGCAGCGAGAGTCGCGGAGGGCCGGGAGCCAAAAACATTCAGTACTTC | TRBJ2-4 | - | TRBV9 | few
CASSLGQGAARTEAFF | TGCGCCAGCAGCCTAGGACAGGGGGCGGCGAGGACTGAAGCTTTCTTT | TRBJ1-1 | TRBD1 | TRBV4-1 | -
CASGLVISGDEKLFF | TGTGCTAGTGGTTTGGTAATCTCGGGGGACGAAAAACTGTTTTTT | TRBJ1-4 | - | TRBV12-5 | -
CASSSRRGRQKETQYF | TGTGCCAGCAGTTCCCGGCGGGGGAGGCAAAAAGAGACCCAGTACTTC | TRBJ2-5 | TRBD2 | TRBV12-3/TRBV12-4 | -
CASSAWGQDNEKLFF | TGTGCCAGCAGCGCATGGGGACAGGATAATGAAAAACTGTTTTTT | TRBJ1-4 | TRBD1 | TRBV9 | -
CASSPSKGERFEKLFF | TGTGCCAGCAGCCCAAGTAAGGGTGAGAGATTTGAAAAACTGTTTTTT | TRBJ1-4 | - | TRBV9 | few
CASSQVLTGENYGYTF | TGCGCCAGCAGCCAAGTATTGACAGGGGAAAACTATGGCTACACCTTC | TRBJ1-2 | TRBD1 | TRBV4-1 | -
CASRRQYQGPDTQYF | TGTGCCAGCAGGCGACAGTATCAAGGCCCAGATACGCAGTATTTT | TRBJ2-3 | - | TRBV6-5 | few
CASSQEASGSFNEQYF | TGTGCCAGCAGCCAAGAAGCTAGTGGATCCTTCAATGAGCAGTACTTC | TRBJ2-7 | - | TRBV4-2 | -
CASSHLRGEATEAFF | TGCGCCAGCAGCCACCTTCGGGGAGAGGCCACTGAAGCTTTCTTT | TRBJ1-1 | - | TRBV4-3 | -
CASSQDPGVGETQYF | TGCGCCAGCAGCCAAGATCCGGGGGTTGGGGAGACCCAGTACTTC | TRBJ2-5 | - | TRBV4-3 | few